These 18 T cell receptor beta chains originate from one sample sequenced in a study of OX40 agonist ivuxolimab in advanced cancers. Here immunoSEQ multiplex PCR was the method, and the copy in TCRdb shows in-frame clones only, minus some. The profile shows around 63,000 clones, over 90% of them singletons. The specimen was CD4+ or CD8+ T cells sorted from blood, collected in a trial of the OX40 agonist ivuxolimab. These receptors were collected from an adult with an advanced solid tumor such as melanoma, head and neck, liver or kidney cancer.

The rearrangement links TRBV28 to TRBJ2-2, with D uncertain. The germline V gene has CDR1 MDHEN and CDR2 SYDVKM. The CDR3 contains 15 residues. Trimming stripped 2 bases from V and 1 base from J, with 8 bases between. The CDR3 bases are TGTGCCAGCAGTTTAAGGCTCGGGAACACCGGGGAGCTGTTTTTT. It codes for CASSLRLGNTGELFF.

This clone was counted once. The chain couples TRBV29-1 to TRBJ2-1; TRBD2 agrees at 12 bases. This CDR3 has 14 amino acids. Germline lookup yields CDR1 SQVTM and CDR2 ANQGSEA. V lost 6 bases, J lost 5 bases, and 5 bases stayed unmatched. The CDR3 region is CSVGLAGIHNEQFF. For the CDR3, the DNA is TGCAGCGTCGGACTAGCGGGAATCCACAATGAGCAGTTCTTC.

J is TRBJ1-2 and V is TRBV29-1, with unresolved D. V lost 6 bases and J 0 bases, leaving 14 bases between the germline ends. There are 14 residues in the CDR3. Germline CDR1 reads SQVTM; CDR2 reads ANQGSEA. Written as DNA, the CDR3 is TGCAGCGTCGAGGATCGAAAGGCTAACTATGGCTACACCTTC. It codes for CSVEDRKANYGYTF. Looking up the rest from reference TRBV29-1 and TRBJ1-2 gives the full variable domain: SAVISQKPSRDICQRGTSLTIQCQVDSQVTMMFWYRQQPGQSLTLIATANQGSEATYESGFVIDKFPISRPNLTFSTLTVSNMSPEDSSIYLCSVEDRKANYGYTFGSGTRLTVV.

The V call is TRBV4-2, the J call TRBJ2-7; the D is unclear. The CDR3 contains 13 residues. Germline loops: CDR1 LGHNA, CDR2 YNFKEQ. Trimming removed 0 bases from V and 7 bases from J, with 10 bases in between. In nucleotides, the CDR3 is TGTGCCAGCAGCCAAGATAATCCTCTAGAGCAGTACTTC. Translation: CASSQDNPLEQYF.

This chain joins TRBV19 and TRBJ2-6; TRBD1 matches 8 bases. CDR1 LNHDA and CDR2 SQIVND come from the germline V gene (reference sequence). The CDR3 sequence is 21 residues long. The J segment lost 2 bases and the V segment lost 10 bases, leaving 25 bases of the junction unmatched. The CDR3 DNA sequence: TGTGCCAACCGACCTATCCCTCCCTTGACAGGGGCTCTGCCTGGGGCCAACGTCCTGACTTTC. Encoded protein: CANRPIPPLTGALPGANVLTF.

This clone showed up just a few times. The V and J genes are TRBV7-9 and TRBJ1-1; D unresolved. Trimming left V 3 bases short and J 7 bases short, with 6 bases between. From germline, CDR1 is SEHNR and CDR2 FQNEAQ (reference sequence). The CDR3 is 11 residues long. Here the CDR3 DNA reads TGTGCCAGCAGCTTCCGCTATGAAGCTTTCTTT. It translates to CASSFRYEAFF.

The chain uses TRBV6-5 and TRBJ1-1; TRBD1 is a possible D gene (5 bases). Trimming stripped 2 bases from V and 4 bases from J, with 8 bases between. The V gene's germline CDR1 is MNHEY and CDR2 SVGAGI. CDR3 length: 13 residues. CDR3 loop: CASSYGGGTEAFF. As DNA, the CDR3 is TGTGCCAGCAGTTACGGGGGGGGCACTGAAGCTTTCTTT.

CDR3 sequence: CASSLETGGYEQYF. The CDR3 DNA reads TGTGCCAGCAGCTTAGAGACAGGGGGCTACGAGCAGTACTTC. This sequence joins TRBV7-6 and TRBJ2-7; 9 bases fit TRBD1. The ends lost 1 base at V and 3 bases at J; junction bases unmatched: 1. Germline lookup yields CDR1 SGHVS and CDR2 FNYEAQ. The CDR3 extends over 14 amino acids.

The chain combines TRBV11-2 with TRBJ2-3; 7 bases line up with TRBD1. With V trimmed by 6 bases and J by 4 bases, 7 bases remained unmatched. CDR3 length: 14 residues. Germline CDR1 and CDR2: SGHAT and FQNNGV. The CDR3 sequence: CASRLTGWADTQYF. The CDR3 DNA is TGTGCCAGCAGGCTGACAGGGTGGGCAGATACGCAGTATTTT. Filled out from reference TRBV11-2 and TRBJ2-3, the complete variable domain reads EAGVAQSPRYKIIEKRQSVAFWCNPISGHATLYWYQQILGQGPKLLIQFQNNGVVDDSQLPKDRFSAERLKGVDSTLKIQPAKLEDSAVYLCASRLTGWADTQYFGPGTRLTVL.

This CDR3 is CASSLDRYNEQFF. The CDR3 DNA is TGTGCCAGCAGTTTAGACAGATACAATGAGCAGTTCTTC. The rearrangement links TRBV28 to TRBJ2-1; possible D gene TRBD1, 5 bases. The germline V gene encodes CDR1 MDHEN and CDR2 SYDVKM. V shed 2 bases and J shed 4 bases, with 6 bases lying between them. There are 13 residues in the CDR3.

J is TRBJ1-4 and V is TRBV30, with 11 bases matching TRBD1. Germline CDR1 reads GTSNPN; CDR2 reads SVGIG (reference sequence). CDR3 size: 18 residues. Trimming cost V 7 bases and J 0 bases; bases outside gene matches: 13. The CDR3 region is CAFISGTGGFATNEKLFF. CDR3 DNA: TGTGCCTTCATTTCCGGGACAGGGGGATTTGCAACTAATGAAAAACTGTTTTTT.

This rearrangement joins TRBV7-2 to TRBJ2-5; TRBD1 might be the D (6 bases). The V gene's germline CDR1 is SGHTA and CDR2 FQGNSA. This CDR3 comprises 13 residues. V was clipped by 6 bases and J by 5 bases, with 13 bases between them. CDR3 amino acids: CASSLQGWETQYF. CDR3 coding DNA: TGTGCCAGCAGTCTCCAGGGGTGGGAGACCCAGTACTTC.

This chain uses TRBV28 with TRBJ2-7; 9 nucleotides align to TRBD1. The CDR3 length is 12 residues. V gave up 7 bases and J gave up 4 bases; unmatched junction bases: 2. Germline values: CDR1 MDHEN, CDR2 SYDVKM. CDR3 loop: CASMDRGYEQYF. The DNA of the CDR3 is TGTGCCAGCATGGACAGGGGTTACGAGCAGTACTTC. Using reference TRBV28 and TRBJ2-7 for the parts outside the CDR3, the full variable domain is DVKVTQSSRYLVKRTGEKVFLECVQDMDHENMFWYRQDPGLGLRLIYFSYDVKMKEKGDIPEGYSVSREKKERFSLILESASTNQTSMYLCASMDRGYEQYFGPGTRLTVT.

The rearrangement links TRBV27 to TRBJ2-7, with 13 nucleotides matching TRBD2. Unmatched junction bases numbered 3, after V lost 4 bases and J lost 0 bases. This CDR3 contains 16 residues. Germline V lookup: CDR1 MNHEY, CDR2 SMNVEV (reference sequence). CDR3 sequence: CASSWTSGSDSYEQYF. The DNA of the CDR3 is TGTGCCAGCAGTTGGACTAGCGGGAGTGACTCCTACGAGCAGTACTTC.

The CDR3 coding sequence is TGCGCCAGCAGCCAAGGAGGCTGGAACATTCAGTACTTC. This sequence encodes CASSQGGWNIQYF. The V gene is TRBV4-3, the J gene TRBJ2-4; D remains ambiguous. V was cut by 1 base and J by 7 bases, with 8 bases left in between. The CDR3 runs 13 residues. Per the germline V gene, CDR1 is LGHNA and CDR2 is YSLEER.

The V call is TRBV29-1, the J call TRBJ2-2; 8 bases align to TRBD1. The CDR3 extends over 15 amino acids. V lost 4 bases to trimming and J lost 0 bases; unmatched junction nucleotides: 4. Looked up from germline, CDR1 is SQVTM and CDR2 is ANQGSEA. The CDR3 is CSVGTGSANTGELFF. The CDR3 coding sequence is TGCAGCGTTGGGACAGGGAGCGCGAACACCGGGGAGCTGTTTTTT.

The chain carries TRBV5-6 and TRBJ1-2, with a tentative D call TRBD1 (5 bases). The CDR3 extends over 15 amino acids. The V and J ends lost 0 bases and 8 bases respectively, with 17 bases between them. The germline gives CDR1 SGHDT, CDR2 YYEEEE. The CDR3 region is CASSLAEGPLSGYTF. The DNA of the CDR3 is TGTGCCAGCAGCTTGGCGGAGGGGCCCCTTTCCGGCTACACCTTC.

V usage is TRBV4-2 and J usage is TRBJ2-1, with D perhaps matching TRBD1 or TRBD2 (5 bases each). The V end lost 4 bases, the J end lost 10 bases, and 14 bases lay between the germline ends. Germline V gene data show CDR1 as LGHNA and CDR2 as YNFKEQ. The CDR3 has 13 residues. CDR3 DNA: TGTGCCAGCAGCCCCCGATATTGGGGGGAGCAGTTCTTC. Translation: CASSPRYWGEQFF.